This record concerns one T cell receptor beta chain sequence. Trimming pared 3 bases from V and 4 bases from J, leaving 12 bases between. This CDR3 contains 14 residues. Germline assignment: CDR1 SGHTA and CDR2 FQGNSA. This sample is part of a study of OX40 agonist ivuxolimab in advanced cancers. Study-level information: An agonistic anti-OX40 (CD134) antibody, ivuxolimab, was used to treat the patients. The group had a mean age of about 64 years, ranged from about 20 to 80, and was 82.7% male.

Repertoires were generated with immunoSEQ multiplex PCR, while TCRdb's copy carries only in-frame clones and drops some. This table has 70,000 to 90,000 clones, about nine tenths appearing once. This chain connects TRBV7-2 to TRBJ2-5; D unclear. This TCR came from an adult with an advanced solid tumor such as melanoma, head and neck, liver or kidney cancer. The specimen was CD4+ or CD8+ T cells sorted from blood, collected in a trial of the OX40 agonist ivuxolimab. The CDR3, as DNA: TGTGCCAGCAGCTTTGGTCTATCAGGAGAGACCCAGTACTTC. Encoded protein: CASSFGLSGETQYF.